Listed below are T cell receptor beta chains from one sample, sequenced in a study of response to subunit inactivated influenza vaccine. TCRdb passed the RT-PCR reads through MiXCR, listing each CDR3 protein once. This sample carries 560,000 or so distinct CDR3 sequences, 7.6% of them seen once, and the ten largest clones take over 10%. Source: PBMCs from blood, taken less than 30 months after vaccination. The source is a man between 50 and 70 years old who received an inactivated influenza vaccine. Each CDR3 is given with its conserved first and last residue. A D gene is named only where the DNA matches it firmly. Where a row states a size, it is once, few, many or the class of an expanded clone; other rows omit it.

>TRBJ1-1|TRBD1|TRBV12-3/TRBV12-4|few
TGTGCCAGCAGTTTAGGGGACAGGGGAGCTTTCTTT
CASSLGDRGAFF
>TRBJ2-7|TRBD2|TRBV12-3/TRBV12-4|many
TGTGCCAGCAGTTTAAATGGTGGGGACTATTTCTACGAGCAGTACTTC
CASSLNGGDYFYEQYF
>TRBJ2-7|TRBD1|TRBV24-1|NA
TGTGCCACAGGGACAGGGGGATCCCTCGAGCAGTACTTC
CATGTGGSLEQYF
>TRBJ2-5|TRBD1|TRBV20-1|NA
TGCAGTGCTCCACCCATGGACAGGGGTGGGTTGGAGACCCAGTACTTC
CSAPPMDRGGLETQYF
>TRBJ2-5|NA|TRBV30|NA
TGTGCCTGGAGTGTAAGGGGGAGGTACCAAGAGACCCAGTACTTC
CAWSVRGRYQETQYF
>TRBJ2-3|TRBD2|TRBV4-3|NA
TGCGCCAGCAGCCCCTATAGCGGGGGCACAGATACGCAGTATTTT
CASSPYSGGTDTQYF
>TRBJ2-7|NA|TRBV15|many
TGTGCCACCAGCAGAGATTATGGCGGCTCCTACGAGCAGTACTTC
CATSRDYGGSYEQYF
>TRBJ2-1|TRBD2|TRBV6-2/TRBV6-3|few
TGTGCCAGCAGGGCGAGGCGGGGGGGCTATGAGCAGTTCTTC
CASRARRGGYEQFF
>TRBJ2-1|TRBD2|TRBV27|few
TGTGCCAGTGGGACTAGCGGGGGGAGGGGGGAGCAGTTCTTC
CASGTSGGRGEQFF
>TRBJ2-1|NA|TRBV20-1|NA
TGCAGTGCTAGTGCTCTCAGACCGTACAATGAGCAGTTCTTC
CSASALRPYNEQFF
>TRBJ2-1|NA|TRBV20-1|NA
TGCAGTGCTCAACGCCCTGGACTTTCTTACAATGAGCAGTTCTTC
CSAQRPGLSYNEQFF
>TRBJ2-1|TRBD1|TRBV20-1|few
TGCAGTGCAACCCCGGGACAGGGGTCCCCTTACAATGAGCAGTTCTTC
CSATPGQGSPYNEQFF
>TRBJ1-1|TRBD1|TRBV20-1|many
TGCAGTGCCCCGGGACAGGGAAGAGGCGGCACTGAAGCTTTCTTT
CSAPGQGRGGTEAFF
>TRBJ2-2|NA|TRBV11-1|few
TGTGCCAGCAGCCCCGGGGAAGCGAGCACCGGGGAGCTGTTTTTT
CASSPGEASTGELFF
>TRBJ1-2|NA|TRBV28|few
TGTGCCAGCAGTTTCGACGGCCAAGCGGGCTATGGCTACACCTTC
CASSFDGQAGYGYTF